The rows below give T cell receptor beta chains drawn from one sample of a study of graft-versus-host responses after intestinal transplantation. Repertoires were generated with immunoSEQ multiplex PCR, while TCRdb's copy carries only in-frame clones and drops some. The sample shows approximately 82,000 clones, 90% to 95% of them seen only once. Antigens for these TCRs are unknown. This sample comprised unstimulated CD4+ T cells sorted from spleen or lymph node cells, obtained before intestinal transplant. The receptors come from a human donor who received an intestinal transplant. CDR3s include the opening cysteine and the closing phenylalanine or tryptophan. A D gene is named only where the DNA matches it firmly. Size values are once, few and many counts, or a class for expanded clones, and some rows have none.

length: 13; V: TRBV7-9; J: TRBJ1-5; D: .; size: once; CDR3: CASSQQENQPQHF; DNA: TGTGCCAGCAGTCAACAGGAGAATCAGCCCCAGCATTTT
length: 15; V: TRBV6-6; J: TRBJ2-7; D: TRBD2; size: .; CDR3: CASSYLSGGDYEQYF; DNA: TGTGCCAGCAGTTACTTAAGCGGGGGCGACTACGAGCAGTACTTC
length: 19; V: TRBV7-2; J: TRBJ2-1; D: TRBD2; size: .; CDR3: CASSSATSGGARTYNEQFF; DNA: TGTGCCAGCAGCTCCGCGACTAGCGGGGGGGCAAGAACCTACAATGAGCAGTTCTTC
length: 16; V: TRBV15; J: TRBJ2-7; D: TRBD1; size: once; CDR3: CATSRLGQGSGAEQYF; DNA: TGTGCCACCAGCAGACTTGGACAGGGGAGCGGGGCCGAGCAGTACTTC
length: 18; V: TRBV4-3; J: TRBJ2-2; D: TRBD2; size: .; CDR3: CASSQSGLAGSGTGELFF; DNA: TGCGCCAGCAGCCAATCTGGACTAGCGGGGTCCGGGACCGGGGAGCTGTTTTTT
length: 18; V: TRBV4-1; J: TRBJ2-1; D: .; size: .; CDR3: CASSQGSQHLAEDNEQFF; DNA: TGCGCCAGCAGCCAAGGGTCTCAGCATTTAGCGGAGGACAATGAGCAGTTCTTC
length: 15; V: TRBV7-2; J: TRBJ1-6; D: TRBD1; size: .; CDR3: CASSFGTGPPKPLHF; DNA: TGTGCCAGCAGCTTCGGGACAGGCCCTCCCAAACCCCTCCACTTT
length: 18; V: TRBV5-1; J: TRBJ1-4; D: TRBD1; size: .; CDR3: CASSFGTGRMEVNEKLFF; DNA: TGCGCCAGCAGCTTCGGGACAGGGCGTATGGAGGTAAATGAAAAACTGTTTTTT
length: 16; V: TRBV11-2; J: TRBJ2-7; D: .; size: .; CDR3: CASSSISGSRGAEQYF; DNA: TGTGCCAGCAGCTCCATTAGTGGTAGCAGGGGAGCCGAGCAGTACTTC
length: 13; V: TRBV5-6; J: TRBJ1-5; D: TRBD1; size: .; CDR3: CASSGQANQPQHF; DNA: TGTGCCAGCAGTGGACAGGCCAATCAGCCCCAGCATTTT
length: 14; V: TRBV7-2; J: TRBJ1-2; D: .; size: .; CDR3: CASSLSGVNYGYTF; DNA: TGTGCCAGCAGCTTATCGGGGGTTAACTATGGCTACACCTTC
length: 13; V: TRBV5-6; J: TRBJ2-7; D: .; size: .; CDR3: CASSLQNSYEQYF; DNA: TGTGCCAGCAGCTTGCAGAACTCCTACGAGCAGTACTTC
length: 19; V: TRBV21-1; J: TRBJ1-5; D: .; size: .; CDR3: CASSPQTGGVYYSNQPQHF; DNA: TGTGCCAGCAGCCCCCAGACAGGGGGGGTTTATTATAGCAATCAGCCCCAGCATTTT
length: 15; V: TRBV10-3; J: TRBJ2-7; D: .; size: .; CDR3: CAISEYMAVSYEQYF; DNA: TGTGCCATCAGTGAGTACATGGCAGTCTCCTACGAGCAGTACTTC
length: 13; V: TRBV19; J: TRBJ1-1; D: .; size: .; CDR3: CASSISGNTEAFF; DNA: TGTGCCAGTAGTATTTCAGGGAACACTGAAGCTTTCTTT
length: 17; V: TRBV10-3; J: TRBJ1-4; D: .; size: .; CDR3: CAISSQGPLATNEKLFF; DNA: TGTGCCATCAGTTCACAGGGCCCCCTTGCAACTAATGAAAAACTGTTTTTT
length: 18; V: TRBV7-9; J: TRBJ2-3; D: TRBD1; size: .; CDR3: CASSLGLPGTGKTDTQYF; DNA: TGTGCCAGCAGCTTAGGACTACCCGGGACAGGGAAGACAGATACGCAGTATTTT
length: 14; V: TRBV18; J: TRBJ2-5; D: .; size: .; CDR3: CASSPIDSQETQYF; DNA: TGTGCCAGCTCCCCCATCGACAGCCAAGAGACCCAGTACTTC
length: 17; V: TRBV21-1; J: TRBJ2-1; D: .; size: .; CDR3: CASSKNLPGQANNEQFF; DNA: TGTGCCAGCAGCAAAAATTTACCGGGACAGGCAAACAATGAGCAGTTCTTC
length: 18; V: TRBV21-1; J: TRBJ2-1; D: .; size: .; CDR3: CASSNSGLAVSSYNEQFF; DNA: TGTGCCAGCAGCAACTCCGGACTAGCGGTTAGCTCCTACAATGAGCAGTTCTTC
length: 16; V: TRBV30; J: TRBJ2-3; D: .; size: .; CDR3: CAWSVRIATSTDTQYF; DNA: TGTGCCTGGAGTGTACGAATAGCGACTAGCACAGATACGCAGTATTTT
length: 15; V: TRBV6-5; J: TRBJ2-3; D: .; size: .; CDR3: CASSYDRGGADTQYF; DNA: TGTGCCAGCAGTTACGACAGGGGAGGGGCAGATACGCAGTATTTT
length: 16; V: TRBV19; J: TRBJ2-7; D: TRBD1; size: .; CDR3: CASSMDGTGRSYEQYF; DNA: TGTGCCAGTAGTATGGACGGGACAGGGAGGTCCTACGAGCAGTACTTC
length: 12; V: TRBV6-5; J: TRBJ1-5; D: .; size: .; CDR3: CASSSPNQPQHF; DNA: TGTGCCAGCAGCTCCCCCAATCAGCCCCAGCATTTT
length: 14; V: TRBV27; J: TRBJ1-1; D: TRBD1; size: .; CDR3: CASRKQGKDTEAFF; DNA: TGTGCCAGCAGGAAACAGGGGAAGGACACTGAAGCTTTCTTT
length: 14; V: TRBV5-1; J: TRBJ2-2; D: .; size: .; CDR3: CASSLDGLSGELFF; DNA: TGCGCCAGCAGCTTGGACGGGTTGTCTGGGGAGCTGTTTTTT
length: 15; V: TRBV9; J: TRBJ1-2; D: .; size: .; CDR3: CASSPEGGGIYGYTF; DNA: TGTGCCAGCAGCCCAGAGGGAGGGGGGATATATGGCTACACCTTC
length: 14; V: TRBV7-9; J: TRBJ1-2; D: .; size: .; CDR3: CASSLGAGGYGYTF; DNA: TGTGCCAGCAGCTTAGGGGCCGGAGGCTATGGCTACACCTTC
length: 14; V: TRBV5-5; J: TRBJ2-7; D: TRBD1; size: .; CDR3: CASSRLGTGGEQYF; DNA: TGTGCCAGCAGCCGATTAGGGACAGGAGGCGAGCAGTACTTC
length: 14; V: TRBV25-1; J: TRBJ1-1; D: .; size: .; CDR3: CASSAPGRNTEAFF; DNA: TGTGCCAGCAGTGCCCCAGGGCGAAACACTGAAGCTTTCTTT
length: 14; V: TRBV10-3; J: TRBJ1-2; D: TRBD1; size: .; CDR3: CAISELGDRGEFTF; DNA: TGTGCCATCAGTGAACTAGGGGACAGGGGAGAGTTCACCTTC
length: 18; V: TRBV19; J: TRBJ2-1; D: .; size: .; CDR3: CASSLTRTTRGSYNEQFF; DNA: TGTGCCAGTAGTCTTACGCGCACAACTAGAGGCTCCTACAATGAGCAGTTCTTC
length: 16; V: TRBV2; J: TRBJ2-5; D: TRBD2; size: .; CDR3: CASSELTSGGQETQYF; DNA: TGTGCCAGCAGTGAATTAACTAGCGGGGGTCAAGAGACCCAGTACTTC
length: 13; V: TRBV5-1; J: TRBJ1-2; D: TRBD1; size: .; CDR3: CASSLGQGNGYTF; DNA: TGCGCCAGCAGCTTGGGACAGGGGAACGGCTACACCTTC